A selection of T cell receptor beta chains follows, all from one sample in a study of blood T cell repertoires in COVID-19. Sequencing used immunoSEQ multiplex PCR; TCRdb keeps in-frame clones, though not all of them. This table holds 490,000 or so clones, 70% to 90% found once. Sequencing used PBMCs or T cells enriched from blood (not recorded which). These TCRs come from a woman aged 60-75 years who had recovered from COVID-19. Both conserved end residues are part of each CDR3. Each record gives: V gene, J gene, CDR3 protein.

TRBV4-1	TRBJ2-3	CASSQRLAEDTQYF
TRBV27	TRBJ2-2	CASSPGTGWTGELFF
TRBV12-5	TRBJ1-4	CASGKPGHEEKLFF
TRBV19	TRBJ2-1	CASIVGNEQFF
TRBV12-5	TRBJ1-1	CASGLGGQGGTEAFF
TRBV5-1	TRBJ2-1	CASSLDYRGGSYNEQFF
TRBV3-1/TRBV3-2	TRBJ2-7	CASSQALNSYYEQYF
TRBV5-5	TRBJ1-1	CASSWGQGTTEAFF
TRBV5-1	TRBJ1-4	CASSLGIGVYEKLFF
TRBV7-8	TRBJ1-5	CASSSEGVVQPQHF
TRBV9	TRBJ2-1	CASSVDTRRGGGGNEQFF
TRBV4-1	TRBJ2-2	CASSPPPPSITGELFF